This is a list of T cell receptor beta chains from one sample in a study of cytomegalovirus exposure and HLA in healthy donors. Sequenced by immunoSEQ multiplex PCR; TCRdb stores in-frame clones only, minus some. This table has tens of thousands of clones, 85% to 95% appearing once. The sample was PBMCs. The receptors here all came from a man younger than 30 in good health and CMV-seronegative. CDR3s include the opening cysteine and the closing phenylalanine or tryptophan. D genes are given only for firm matches.

TRBV4-2	-	18	TRBJ2-3	TGTGCCAGCAGCCTCGAAAGAGCCGGACTGTCTAGCACAGATACGCAGTATTTT	CASSLERAGLSSTDTQYF
TRBV7-9	-	14	TRBJ1-2	TGTGCCAGCAGCTTAGAGACAGCCTCGAAGGGCTACACCTTC	CASSLETASKGYTF
TRBV25-1	TRBD1	15	TRBJ2-3	TGTGCCAGCGGAACGACAGGGGGCCGGGCAGATACGCAGTATTTT	CASGTTGGRADTQYF
TRBV7-2	-	13	TRBJ2-7	TGTGCCAGCAGCCCATCGGGGAGCCACGAGCAGTACTTC	CASSPSGSHEQYF
TRBV7-8	-	14	TRBJ1-4	TGTGCCAGCAGCTTAACTCGCCGAGATGAAAAACTGTTTTTT	CASSLTRRDEKLFF
TRBV9	TRBD1	13	TRBJ1-1	TGTGCCAGCAGCGAAGACAGGGCCACTGAAGCTTTCTTT	CASSEDRATEAFF
TRBV2	TRBD2	15	TRBJ2-3	TGTGCCAGCAGCGGACTAGCGGGGGGCCTCAATACGCAGTATTTT	CASSGLAGGLNTQYF
TRBV30	-	10	TRBJ1-1	TGTGCCTGGAGTACAAGTGAAGCTTTCTTT	CAWSTSEAFF
TRBV27	-	13	TRBJ1-5	TGTGCCAGCAGTTTCAAAAACGGTCAGCCCCAGCATTTT	CASSFKNGQPQHF
TRBV5-5	TRBD1	14	TRBJ1-2	TGTGCCAGCAGCCTAGGGACAGGGGGAGGTGGCTACACCTTC	CASSLGTGGGGYTF
TRBV2	-	16	TRBJ1-5	TGTGCCAGCAGTGAGATGGGCGGGCGGGTCAATCAGCCCCAGCATTTT	CASSEMGGRVNQPQHF